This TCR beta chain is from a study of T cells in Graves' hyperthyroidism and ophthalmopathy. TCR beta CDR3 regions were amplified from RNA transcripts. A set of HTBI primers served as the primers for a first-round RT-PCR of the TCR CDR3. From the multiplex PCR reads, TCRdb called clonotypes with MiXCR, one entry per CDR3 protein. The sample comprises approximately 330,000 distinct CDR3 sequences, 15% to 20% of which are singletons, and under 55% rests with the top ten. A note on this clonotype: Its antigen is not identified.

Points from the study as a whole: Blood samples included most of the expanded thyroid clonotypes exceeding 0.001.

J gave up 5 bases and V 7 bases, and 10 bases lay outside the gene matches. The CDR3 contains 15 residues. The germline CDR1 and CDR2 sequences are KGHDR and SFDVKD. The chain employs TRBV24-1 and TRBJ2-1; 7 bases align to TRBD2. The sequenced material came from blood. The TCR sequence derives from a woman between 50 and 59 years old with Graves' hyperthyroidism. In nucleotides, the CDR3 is TGTGCCACCAGCCATCCTAGCGGAGCTAACAATGAGCAGTTCTTC. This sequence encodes CATSHPSGANNEQFF.